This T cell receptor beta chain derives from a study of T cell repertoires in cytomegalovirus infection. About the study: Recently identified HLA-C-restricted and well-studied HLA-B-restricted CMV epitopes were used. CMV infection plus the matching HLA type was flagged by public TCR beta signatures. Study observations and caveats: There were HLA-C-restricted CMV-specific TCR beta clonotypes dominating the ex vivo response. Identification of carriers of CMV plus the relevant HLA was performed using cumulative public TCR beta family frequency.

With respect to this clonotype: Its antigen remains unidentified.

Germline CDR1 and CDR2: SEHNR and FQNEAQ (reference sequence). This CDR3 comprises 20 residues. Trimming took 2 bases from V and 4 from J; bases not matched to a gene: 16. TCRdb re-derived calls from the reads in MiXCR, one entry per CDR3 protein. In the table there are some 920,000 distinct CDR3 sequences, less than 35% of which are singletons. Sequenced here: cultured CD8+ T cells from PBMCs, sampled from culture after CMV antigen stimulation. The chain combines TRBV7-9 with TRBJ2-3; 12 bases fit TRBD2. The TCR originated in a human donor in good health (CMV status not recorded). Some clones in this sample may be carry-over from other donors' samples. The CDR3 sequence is CASSLPRKTPSGGASDTQYF. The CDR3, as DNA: TGTGCCAGCAGCTTACCACGAAAAACTCCTAGCGGGGGGGCCTCAGATACGCAGTATTTT.